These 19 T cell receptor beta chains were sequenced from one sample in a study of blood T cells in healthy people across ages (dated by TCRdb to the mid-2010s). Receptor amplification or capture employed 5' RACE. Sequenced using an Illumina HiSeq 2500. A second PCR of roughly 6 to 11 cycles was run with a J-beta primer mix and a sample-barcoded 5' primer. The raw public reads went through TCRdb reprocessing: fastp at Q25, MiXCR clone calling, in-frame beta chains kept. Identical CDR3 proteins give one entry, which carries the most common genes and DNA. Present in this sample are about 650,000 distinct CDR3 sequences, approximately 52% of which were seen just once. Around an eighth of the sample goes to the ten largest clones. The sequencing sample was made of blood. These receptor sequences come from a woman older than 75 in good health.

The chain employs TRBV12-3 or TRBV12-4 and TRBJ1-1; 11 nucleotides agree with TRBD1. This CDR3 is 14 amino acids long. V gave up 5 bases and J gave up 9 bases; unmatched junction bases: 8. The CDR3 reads CASSGTGGLTKAFF. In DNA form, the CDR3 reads TGTGCCAGCAGTGGGACAGGGGGATTGACTAAAGCTTTCTTT.

CDR3 sequence: CASSGEVEPDTQYF. CDR3 nucleotide sequence: TGTGCCAGCAGTGGAGAGGTAGAGCCAGATACGCAGTATTTT. The rearrangement joins TRBV2 to TRBJ2-3; D ambiguous. The CDR3 consists of 14 residues. Germline-derived CDR1 and CDR2 are SNHLY and FYNNEI. The germline V and J ends were trimmed by 4 bases and 4 bases, with 12 bases remaining between them.

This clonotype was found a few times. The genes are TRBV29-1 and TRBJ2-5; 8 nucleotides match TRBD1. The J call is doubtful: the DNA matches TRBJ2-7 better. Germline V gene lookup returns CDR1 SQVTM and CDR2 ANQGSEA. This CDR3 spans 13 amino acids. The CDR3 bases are TGCAGCGTTGAGGGGACAGGAGCCTACGAGCAGTACTTC. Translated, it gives CSVEGTGAYEQYF.

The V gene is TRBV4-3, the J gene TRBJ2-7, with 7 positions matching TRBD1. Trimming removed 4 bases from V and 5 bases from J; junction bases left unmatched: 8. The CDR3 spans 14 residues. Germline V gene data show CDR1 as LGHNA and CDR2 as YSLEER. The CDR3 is CASSLGQFRDEQYF. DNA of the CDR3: TGCGCCAGCAGCCTGGGACAGTTCCGGGACGAGCAGTACTTC.

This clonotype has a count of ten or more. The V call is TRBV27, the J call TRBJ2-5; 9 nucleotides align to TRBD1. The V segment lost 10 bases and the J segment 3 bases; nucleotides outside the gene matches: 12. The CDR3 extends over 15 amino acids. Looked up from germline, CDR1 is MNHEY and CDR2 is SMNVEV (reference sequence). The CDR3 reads CAIDMLRDREETQYF. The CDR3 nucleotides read TGTGCCATAGACATGCTCCGGGACAGGGAAGAGACCCAGTACTTC.

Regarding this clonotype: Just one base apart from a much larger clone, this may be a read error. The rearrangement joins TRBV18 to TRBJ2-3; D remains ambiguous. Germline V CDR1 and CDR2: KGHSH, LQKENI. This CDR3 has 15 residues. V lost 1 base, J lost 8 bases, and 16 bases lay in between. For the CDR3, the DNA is TGTGCCAGCTCACCACAGGAAAATATCCCCAGTACGCAGTATTTT. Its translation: CASSPQENIPSTQYF. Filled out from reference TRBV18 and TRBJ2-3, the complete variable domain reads NAGVMQNPRHLVRRRGQEARLRCSPMKGHSHVYWYRQLPEEGLKFMVYLQKENIIDESGMPKERFSAEFPKEGPSILRIQQVVRGDSAAYFCASSPQENIPSTQYFGPGTRLTVL.

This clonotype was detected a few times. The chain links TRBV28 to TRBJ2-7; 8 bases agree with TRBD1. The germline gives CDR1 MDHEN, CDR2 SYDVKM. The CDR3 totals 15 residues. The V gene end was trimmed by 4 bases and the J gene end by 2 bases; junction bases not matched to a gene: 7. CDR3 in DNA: TGTGCCAGCAGTTCACCGGGACAGGAGACCTACGAGCAGTACTTC. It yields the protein CASSSPGQETYEQYF.

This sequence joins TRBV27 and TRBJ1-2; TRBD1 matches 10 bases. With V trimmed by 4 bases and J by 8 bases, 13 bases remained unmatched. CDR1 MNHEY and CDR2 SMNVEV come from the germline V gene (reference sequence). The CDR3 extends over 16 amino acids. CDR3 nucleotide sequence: TGTGCCAGCAGTTCGACAGGGGGCTTCAATGTGTTCGGCTACACCTTC. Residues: CASSSTGGFNVFGYTF.

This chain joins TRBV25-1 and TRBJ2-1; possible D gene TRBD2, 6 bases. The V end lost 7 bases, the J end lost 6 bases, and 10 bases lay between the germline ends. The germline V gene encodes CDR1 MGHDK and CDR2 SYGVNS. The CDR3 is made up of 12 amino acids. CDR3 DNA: TGTGCCAGCACGGGGGACGGCAATGAGCAGTTCTTC. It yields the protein CASTGDGNEQFF.

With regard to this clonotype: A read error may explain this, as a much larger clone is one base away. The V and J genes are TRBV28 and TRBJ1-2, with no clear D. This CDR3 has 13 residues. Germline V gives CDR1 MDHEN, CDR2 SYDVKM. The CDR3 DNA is TGTGCCAGCAGCCAAACACCTTCCTATAGCTACACCTTC. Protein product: CASSQTPSYSYTF.

CDR3 DNA sequence: TGCAGTGCTAGGGGGGAAAGCTCCTACGAGCAGTACTTC. It translates to CSARGESSYEQYF. V is TRBV20-1 and J is TRBJ2-7; D tentatively fits TRBD1 or TRBD2 (5 bases each). The V end lost 3 bases, the J end lost 0 bases, and 9 bases lay between the germline ends. The CDR3 is 13 amino acids. Per germline, CDR1 DFQATT and CDR2 SNEGSKA (reference sequence).

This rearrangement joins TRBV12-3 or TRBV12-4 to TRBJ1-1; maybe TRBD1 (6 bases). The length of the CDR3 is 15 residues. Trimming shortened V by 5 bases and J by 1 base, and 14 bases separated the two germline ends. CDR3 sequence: CASSPRGAGNTEAFF. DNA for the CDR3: TGTGCCAGCAGTCCCCGGGGGGCAGGGAACACTGAAGCTTTCTTT.

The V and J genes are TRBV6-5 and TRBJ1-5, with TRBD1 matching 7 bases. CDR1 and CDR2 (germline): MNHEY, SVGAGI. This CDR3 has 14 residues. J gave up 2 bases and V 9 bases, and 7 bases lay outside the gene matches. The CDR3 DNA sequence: TGTGCCAGTCGTGGAGGGGGCGGCAATCAGCCCCAGCATTTT. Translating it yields CASRGGGGNQPQHF.

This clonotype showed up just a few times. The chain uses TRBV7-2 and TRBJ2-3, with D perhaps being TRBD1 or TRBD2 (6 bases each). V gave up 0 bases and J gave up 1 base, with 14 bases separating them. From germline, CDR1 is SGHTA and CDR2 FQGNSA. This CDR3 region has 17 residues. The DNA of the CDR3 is TGTGCCAGCAGCTTAGCCAGCCCGGGGGCGGGCACAGATACGCAGTATTTT. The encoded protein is CASSLASPGAGTDTQYF.

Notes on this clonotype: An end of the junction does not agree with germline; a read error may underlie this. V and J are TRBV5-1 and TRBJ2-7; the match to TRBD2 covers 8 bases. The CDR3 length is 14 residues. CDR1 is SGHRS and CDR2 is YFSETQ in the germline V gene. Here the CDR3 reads CASSLTSGTYERYF. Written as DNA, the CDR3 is TGCGCCAGCAGCTTGACTAGCGGAACCTACGAGCGGTACTTC.

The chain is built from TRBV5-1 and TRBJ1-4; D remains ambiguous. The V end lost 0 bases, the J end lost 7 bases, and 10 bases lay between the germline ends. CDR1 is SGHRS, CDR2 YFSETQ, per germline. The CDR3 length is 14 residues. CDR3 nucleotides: TGCGCCAGCAGCTTGGATCCCAGTGGTGAAAAACTGTTTTTT. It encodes CASSLDPSGEKLFF.

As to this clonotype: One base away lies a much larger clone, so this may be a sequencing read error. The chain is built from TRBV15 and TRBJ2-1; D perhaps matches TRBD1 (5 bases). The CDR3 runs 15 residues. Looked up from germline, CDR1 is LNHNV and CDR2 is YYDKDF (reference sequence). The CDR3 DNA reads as TGTGCCACCCGCAGAGATCTAGACAGCTACAATGAGCAGTTCTTC. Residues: CATRRDLDSYNEQFF.

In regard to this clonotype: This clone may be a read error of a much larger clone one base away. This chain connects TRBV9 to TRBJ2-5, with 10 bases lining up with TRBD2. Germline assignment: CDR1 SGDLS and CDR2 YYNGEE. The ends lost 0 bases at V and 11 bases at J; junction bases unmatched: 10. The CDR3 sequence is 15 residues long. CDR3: CASSVALAGAGEQYF. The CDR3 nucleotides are TGTGCCAGCAGCGTAGCCCTAGCGGGGGCGGGTGAGCAGTACTTC. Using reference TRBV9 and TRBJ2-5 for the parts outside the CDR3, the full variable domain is DSGVTQTPKHLITATGQRVTLRCSPRSGDLSVYWYQQSLDQGLQFLIQYYNGEERAKGNILERFSAQQFPDLHSELNLSSLELGDSALYFCASSVALAGAGEQYFGPGTRLLVL.

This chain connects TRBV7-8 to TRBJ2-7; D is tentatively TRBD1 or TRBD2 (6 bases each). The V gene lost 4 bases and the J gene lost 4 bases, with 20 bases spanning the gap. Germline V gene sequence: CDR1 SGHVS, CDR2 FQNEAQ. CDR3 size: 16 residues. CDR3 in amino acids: CASSSRGAGPVYEQYF. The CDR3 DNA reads TGTGCCAGCAGCTCGAGGGGGGCAGGACCTGTTTACGAGCAGTACTTC.